What follows are 32 T cell receptor beta chains derived from one specimen sequenced in a study of OX40 agonist ivuxolimab in advanced cancers. Clones were read by immunoSEQ multiplex PCR, and TCRdb kept only the in-frame ones, dropping some. Among 25,000 to 30,000 clones listed, around 82% were seen once. Sequencing was performed on CD4+ or CD8+ T cells sorted from blood, taken in a trial of the OX40 agonist ivuxolimab. The receptors here all came from an adult with an advanced solid tumor such as melanoma, head and neck, liver or kidney cancer.

The count of this clone is one. The V gene is TRBV10-1, the J gene TRBJ2-2; D is possibly TRBD1 or TRBD2 (6 bases each). Germline V gives CDR1 WNHNN, CDR2 SYGVQD (reference sequence). With 10 bases removed from V and 7 bases from J, the gap between germline ends came to 31 bases. The CDR3 sequence is 18 residues long. CDR3 DNA: TGCGCCATCGATATGGGCGGCAGGGGACCCAGGGGAGGCGGGGAGCTGTTTTTT. This codes for CAIDMGGRGPRGGGELFF.

The chain combines TRBV4-2 with TRBJ2-2, with D tentatively TRBD1 (5 bases). Between the trimmed V and J ends, which lost 0 bases and 0 bases, there was a span of 11 bases. CDR3 size: 17 residues. The germline V gene has CDR1 LGHNA and CDR2 YNFKEQ. This CDR3 reads CASSQELKGSNTGELFF. The CDR3 coding sequence is TGTGCCAGCAGCCAAGAACTTAAGGGGTCGAACACCGGGGAGCTGTTTTTT.

This clone was picked up one time. The V and J genes are TRBV6-1 and TRBJ2-1, with 8 positions matching TRBD2. There are 16 residues in the CDR3. V dropped 0 bases and J dropped 6; count of bases not matched to a gene: 7. Germline CDR1 MNHNS, CDR2 SASEGT. CDR3 loop: CASSEALGLASNEQFF. Written as DNA, the CDR3 is TGTGCCAGCAGTGAAGCGCTCGGACTAGCTTCCAATGAGCAGTTCTTC.

The gene calls are TRBV6-5 and TRBJ2-2; weak D call: TRBD2 (5 bases). This CDR3 is built from 15 residues. V lost 5 bases and J lost 4, with 14 bases in between. CDR1 and CDR2 from the germline V gene are MNHEY and SVGAGI. CDR3 region: CASSTRWSGTGELFF. The CDR3 DNA follows: TGTGCCAGCAGTACTAGGTGGAGCGGCACCGGGGAGCTGTTTTTT.

The chain combines TRBV6-5 with TRBJ2-3, with TRBD2 matching over 10 bases. The CDR3 spans 15 residues. The germline CDR1 and CDR2 sequences are MNHEY and SVGAGI. Trimming took 4 bases from V and 1 from J; bases not matched to a gene: 2. The CDR3 bases are TGTGCCAGCAGTTCCGGGACTAGCGGCACAGATACGCAGTATTTT. Residues: CASSSGTSGTDTQYF.

This clone was counted a few times. This rearrangement joins TRBV7-9 to TRBJ2-5; D unresolved. This CDR3 is built from 15 residues. Trimming shortened V by 1 base and J by 1 base, and 10 bases separated the two germline ends. CDR1 is SEHNR and CDR2 is FQNEAQ in the germline V gene (reference sequence). CDR3 sequence reads: CASSLVRSFQETQYF. The CDR3 DNA is TGTGCCAGCAGCTTAGTCCGGAGCTTCCAAGAGACCCAGTACTTC.

This clone is classed as medium-sized. This rearrangement joins TRBV2 to TRBJ1-5; D is unresolved. Germline CDR1 reads SNHLY; CDR2 reads FYNNEI. CDR3 length equals 13 residues. V was pared by 6 bases and J by 4 bases, with 10 bases between. The CDR3: CASSPTGNQPQHF. DNA of the CDR3: TGTGCCAGCAGCCCAACTGGGAATCAGCCCCAGCATTTT.

The J gene is TRBJ2-5, the V gene TRBV9; 11 bases are shared with TRBD1. The V gene's germline CDR1 is SGDLS and CDR2 YYNGEE. Germline trimming cut 4 bases from V and 4 bases from J; bases unmatched to any gene: 6. CDR3 length: 15 amino acids. The CDR3 here is CASSPWTGGAETQYF. Written as DNA, the CDR3 is TGTGCCAGCAGCCCTTGGACAGGGGGCGCAGAGACCCAGTACTTC.

A few counts support this clone. This chain connects TRBV10-2 to TRBJ1-4; D might be TRBD1 (5 bases). The CDR3 contains 14 residues. The V end lost 1 base, the J end lost 2 bases, and 5 bases lay between the germline ends. The germline V gene has CDR1 WSHSY and CDR2 SAAADI. CDR3 sequence (DNA): TGCGCCAGCAGTGAGTGGGGGACTAATGAAAAACTGTTTTTT. It encodes CASSEWGTNEKLFF.

The V gene is TRBV15, the J gene TRBJ2-1; maybe TRBD2 (5 bases). Looked up from germline, CDR1 is LNHNV and CDR2 is YYDKDF (reference sequence). This CDR3 has 15 residues. The V end was cut by 3 bases, the J end by 2 bases, with 11 bases between. DNA of the CDR3: TGTGCCACCAGCAGCCATACGGGGACCTACAATGAGCAGTTCTTC. Translating it yields CATSSHTGTYNEQFF.

The V and J genes are TRBV5-5 and TRBJ1-5; a possible D gene is TRBD1 (6 bases). Trimming removed 4 bases at V and 2 bases at J, with 10 bases between. CDR3 length equals 14 residues. The germline CDR1 and CDR2 sequences are SGHKS and YYEKEE (reference sequence). This CDR3 reads CASSAGGGNQPQHF. As DNA, the CDR3 is TGTGCCAGCAGCGCGGGGGGCGGCAATCAGCCCCAGCATTTT.

The chain carries TRBV2 and TRBJ2-7; D is unresolved. V was cut by 0 bases and J by 12 bases, with 12 bases left in between. The germline CDR1 and CDR2 sequences are SNHLY and FYNNEI. This CDR3 has 12 residues. CDR3 in amino acids: CASSEALSRGYF. In DNA form, the CDR3 reads TGTGCCAGCAGTGAAGCCCTCTCCCGTGGGTACTTC. The full variable domain, its missing parts supplied by reference TRBV2 and TRBJ2-7, is EPEVTQTPSHQVTQMGQEVILRCVPISNHLYFYWYRQILGQKVEFLVSFYNNEISEKSEIFDDQFSVERPDGSNFTLKIRSTKLEDSAMYFCASSEALSRGYFGPGTRLTVT.

This clone turned up a few times. The chain links TRBV7-3 to TRBJ2-7; D gene uncertain. Trimming removed 8 bases at V and 6 bases at J, with 8 bases between. The germline gives CDR1 SGHTA, CDR2 FQGTGA. The CDR3 is made up of 10 amino acids. The CDR3 is CASPWGEQYF. DNA of the CDR3: TGTGCCAGCCCCTGGGGCGAGCAGTACTTC.

The CDR3 spells CASTPSGPSTDTQYF. CDR3 coding DNA: TGCGCCAGCACTCCAAGCGGGCCTAGCACAGATACGCAGTATTTT. This chain connects TRBV10-2 to TRBJ2-3, with a possible D match to TRBD2 (6 bases). Trimming shortened V by 7 bases and J by 0 bases, and 14 bases separated the two germline ends. The CDR3 totals 15 residues. In germline, CDR1 is WSHSY, CDR2 SAAADI.

The DNA for the CDR3 is TGTGCCAGCAGTGTATCCGGGACATCTCCCTACGAGCAGTACTTC. It specifies CASSVSGTSPYEQYF. J is TRBJ2-7 and V is TRBV2; tentatively, D is TRBD1 (6 bases). CDR1 is SNHLY, CDR2 FYNNEI, per germline. The V end lost 4 bases, the J end lost 2 bases, and 15 bases lay between the germline ends. The CDR3 is made up of 15 amino acids.

The V and J genes are TRBV30 and TRBJ1-1; the match to TRBD1 covers 7 bases. The CDR3 has 13 residues. Germline CDR1 and CDR2: GTSNPN and SVGIG (reference sequence). V gave up 3 bases and J gave up 3 bases; unmatched junction bases: 4. CDR3 amino acids: CAWSQGGYTEAFF. The DNA of the CDR3 is TGTGCCTGGAGCCAAGGGGGCTACACTGAAGCTTTCTTT. Filled out from reference TRBV30 and TRBJ1-1, the complete variable domain reads SQTIHQWPATLVQPVGSPLSLECTVEGTSNPNLYWYRQAAGRGLQLLFYSVGIGQISSEVPQNLSASRPQDRQFILSSKKLLLSDSGFYLCAWSQGGYTEAFFGQGTRLTVV.

This sequence joins TRBV4-2 and TRBJ2-1; D is unresolved. The CDR3 is made up of 12 amino acids. Germline CDR1 is LGHNA and CDR2 is YNFKEQ. Trimming stripped 8 bases from V and 6 bases from J, with 11 bases between. The CDR3 protein is CASRYFGNEQFF. The CDR3 DNA follows: TGTGCCAGCCGCTACTTCGGCAATGAGCAGTTCTTC.

The chain has TRBV11-2 and TRBJ2-6; no reliable D call. V shed 2 bases and J shed 4 bases, with 18 bases lying between them. The CDR3 runs to 18 residues. Germline assignment: CDR1 SGHAT and CDR2 FQNNGV. The CDR3 protein is CASSLFEVPSRGANVLTF. CDR3 DNA sequence: TGTGCCAGCAGCTTATTCGAGGTACCCTCACGAGGGGCCAACGTCCTGACTTTC.

V gene TRBV30 combines with J gene TRBJ2-3; 8 bases match TRBD2. J lost 3 bases, V lost 2 bases, and 7 bases had no gene match. This CDR3 contains 15 residues. Germline V gene data show CDR1 as GTSNPN and CDR2 as SVGIG (reference sequence). This chain's CDR3 is CAWSWGSGATDTQYF. The CDR3 DNA reads as TGTGCCTGGAGTTGGGGTAGCGGGGCAACAGATACGCAGTATTTT.

The genes are TRBV11-2 and TRBJ1-2; D gene unclear. Trimming pared 0 bases from V and 0 bases from J, leaving 8 bases between. CDR1 and CDR2 from the germline V gene are SGHAT and FQNNGV. The CDR3 is made up of 15 amino acids. CDR3 in amino acids: CASSLDPGTNYGYTF. CDR3 nucleotides: TGTGCCAGCAGCTTAGATCCAGGAACTAACTATGGCTACACCTTC. Full variable domain (remainder filled in from reference TRBV11-2 and TRBJ1-2): EAGVAQSPRYKIIEKRQSVAFWCNPISGHATLYWYQQILGQGPKLLIQFQNNGVVDDSQLPKDRFSAERLKGVDSTLKIQPAKLEDSAVYLCASSLDPGTNYGYTFGSGTRLTVV.

This chain uses TRBV13 with TRBJ2-7; the match to TRBD1 covers 7 bases. V was pared by 5 bases and J by 3 bases, with 7 bases of the junction left unmatched. The CDR3 is made up of 14 amino acids. From germline, CDR1 is PRHDT and CDR2 FYEKMQ (reference sequence). The CDR3 nucleotides are TGTGCCAGCAGCCCACCGGGACAGAACTACGAGCAGTACTTC. It specifies CASSPPGQNYEQYF.

The chain combines TRBV28 with TRBJ2-7, with D unclear. Trimming cost V 4 bases and J 1 base, with 5 bases left between them. CDR1 and CDR2 (germline): MDHEN, SYDVKM. This CDR3 spans 12 amino acids. Here the CDR3 DNA reads TGTGCCAGCAGTTCTGATTCCTACGAGCAGTACTTC. Amino acids: CASSSDSYEQYF.

The CDR3 bases are TGCGCCAGCAGCTTGGATCTGACGTACACAGATACGCAGTATTTT. It encodes CASSLDLTYTDTQYF. J is TRBJ2-3 and V is TRBV5-1; the D is unclear. The length of the CDR3 is 15 residues. CDR1 and CDR2 (germline): SGHRS, YFSETQ. V shed 0 bases and J shed 2 bases, with 10 bases lying between them.

V usage is TRBV5-4 and J usage is TRBJ2-7, with TRBD1 matching 7 bases. J lost 2 bases, V lost 1 base, and 3 bases had no gene match. This CDR3 is 14 amino acids long. The germline CDR1 and CDR2 sequences are SGHNT and YYREEE (reference sequence). Here the CDR3 reads CASSLTGAAYEQYF. The CDR3 DNA reads as TGTGCCAGCAGCTTGACAGGGGCCGCCTACGAGCAGTACTTC.

This sequence joins TRBV7-6 and TRBJ2-7; D may correspond to TRBD1 or TRBD2 (5 bases each). The V end lost 5 bases, the J end lost 9 bases, and 20 bases lay between the germline ends. CDR1 is SGHVS and CDR2 is FNYEAQ in the germline V gene. This CDR3 contains 14 residues. The CDR3 nucleotides are TGTGCCAGCAGCCCCGGGACCCCGGTTTGGGGGCAGTACTTC. Its protein product is CASSPGTPVWGQYF.

V gene TRBV19 combines with J gene TRBJ2-2; tentatively, D is TRBD1 or TRBD2 (5 bases each). Trimming took 5 bases from V and 8 from J, leaving 15 bases between them. CDR1 LNHDA and CDR2 SQIVND come from the germline V gene (reference sequence). The CDR3 runs 14 residues. The chain's CDR3 is CASSSRDPRGELFF. The CDR3 region has the DNA TGTGCCAGTAGTTCTCGGGACCCCCGTGGGGAGCTGTTTTTT.

The chain employs TRBV25-1 and TRBJ2-5; the D gene is possibly TRBD1 (6 bases). Trimming removed 1 base at V and 7 bases at J, with 13 bases between. The CDR3 has 14 residues. Germline V CDR1 and CDR2: MGHDK, SYGVNS. This CDR3 is CASSEWTESGTQYF. The CDR3 coding sequence is TGTGCCAGCAGTGAATGGACAGAAAGTGGGACCCAGTACTTC.

This chain connects TRBV2 to TRBJ2-1; 10 nucleotides agree with TRBD2. Germline lookup yields CDR1 SNHLY and CDR2 FYNNEI. V lost 1 base, J lost 5 bases, and 8 bases stayed unmatched. There are 17 residues in the CDR3. The CDR3 region has the DNA TGTGCCAGCAGTGAAGTTTTAGCGGGAGGCTACAACAATGAGCAGTTCTTC. Encoded protein: CASSEVLAGGYNNEQFF.

Here the CDR3 reads CASSLYRGAFF. CDR3 DNA: TGTGCCAGCAGCTTGTACCGGGGAGCTTTCTTT. The chain is built from TRBV5-4 and TRBJ1-1; the D is unclear. Germline CDR1 SGHNT, CDR2 YYREEE (reference sequence). The CDR3 spans 11 residues. V was pared by 1 base and J by 10 bases, with 8 bases between.

This chain connects TRBV7-9 to TRBJ1-2; D remains ambiguous. The length of the CDR3 is 15 residues. V lost 1 base, J lost 0 bases, and 9 bases lay in between. From germline, CDR1 is SEHNR and CDR2 FQNEAQ (reference sequence). The CDR3, as DNA: TGTGCCAGCAGCTTAGTAGAGGGAACTAACTATGGCTACACCTTC. It translates to CASSLVEGTNYGYTF.

The V gene is TRBV10-2, the J gene TRBJ2-1; D remains unclear. V was shortened by 2 bases and J by 4 bases, with 6 bases between the two germline ends. The CDR3 contains 13 residues. Per the germline V gene, CDR1 is WSHSY and CDR2 is SAAADI. The CDR3 spells CASSERFYNEQFF. Here the CDR3 DNA reads TGCGCCAGCAGTGAGAGGTTTTACAATGAGCAGTTCTTC.

The V gene is TRBV9, the J gene TRBJ2-1, with 9 bases aligning to TRBD2. This CDR3 has 19 residues. After removal of 4 bases from V and 7 bases from J, the junction contained 21 bases not matched to a gene. Germline CDR1 and CDR2: SGDLS and YYNGEE. The CDR3, as DNA: TGTGCCAGCAGCCCCTTGTGGGCGCGGGAGGGCCCAAGCATTAATGAGCAGTTCTTC. Its translation: CASSPLWAREGPSINEQFF.